The 13 T cell receptor beta chains below were found in one sample sequenced in a study of T-cell reconstitution after alpha-beta-depleted transplantation in children. TCRbeta library construction was performed incorporating unique molecular identifiers. A single record per CDR3 protein comes from TCRdb applying MiXCR to the PCR reads. Of about 690,000 distinct CDR3 sequences listed, approximately 17% are singletons. The sample was PBMCs from the stem cell graft donor, taken from the stem cell graft. Receptor source: a human donor who donated a stem cell graft to a child with acute myeloid leukemia.

In its sample, this clonotype was seen many times. The rearrangement uses TRBV20-1 and TRBJ1-5, with D uncertain. This CDR3 contains 13 residues. Trimming cost V 5 bases and J 4 bases, with 12 bases left between them. CDR1 and CDR2 (germline): DFQATT, SNEGSKA (reference sequence). The CDR3 is CSAEPDGNQPQHF. DNA of the CDR3: TGCAGTGCTGAACCAGACGGGAATCAGCCCCAGCATTTT.

The gene calls are TRBV6-5 and TRBJ2-5; TRBD2 matches 10 bases. Trimming cost V 2 bases and J 2 bases; bases outside gene matches: 5. This CDR3 contains 16 residues. Germline-derived CDR1 and CDR2 are MNHEY and SVGAGI. The CDR3 bases are TGTGCCAGCAGTTACGGTAGCGGGGGGCTACAAGAGACCCAGTACTTC. This sequence encodes CASSYGSGGLQETQYF.

The V call is TRBV4-1, the J call TRBJ2-1; D is possibly TRBD2 (6 bases). The CDR3 contains 15 residues. Germline V gene lookup returns CDR1 MGHRA and CDR2 YSYEKL. V gave up 4 bases and J gave up 7 bases, with 17 bases separating them. CDR3 sequence reads: CASSPSRNLANEQFF. Written as DNA, the CDR3 is TGCGCCAGCAGCCCATCACGGAACCTAGCGAATGAGCAGTTCTTC.

V is TRBV12-3 or TRBV12-4 and J is TRBJ1-1, with 8 bases identical to TRBD1. The CDR3 is made up of 13 amino acids. V gave up 10 bases and J gave up 1 base; unmatched junction bases: 5. The CDR3 loop reads CATTGQANTEAFF. CDR3 nucleotides: TGTGCCACCACGGGACAGGCGAACACTGAAGCTTTCTTT.

The chain uses TRBV10-3 and TRBJ2-5; 13 bases are a match to TRBD2. Trimming removed 6 bases from V and 5 bases from J; junction bases left unmatched: 3. Per the germline V gene, CDR1 is ENHRY and CDR2 is SYGVKD. This CDR3 is 14 amino acids long. In DNA, the CDR3 is TGTGCCATCAGCCCGGGACTAGCGGGGGAGACCCAGTACTTC. Protein product: CAISPGLAGETQYF.

This clonotype was counted ten times or more. This rearrangement joins TRBV7-2 to TRBJ1-1; D not resolved. CDR3 length: 13 residues. The germline V and J ends were trimmed by 3 bases and 1 base, with 6 bases remaining between them. From germline, CDR1 is SGHTA and CDR2 FQGNSA. For the CDR3, the DNA is TGTGCCAGCAGCTTCGCAGAGAACACTGAAGCTTTCTTT. It translates to CASSFAENTEAFF.

In its sample, this clonotype was seen many times. The rearrangement joins TRBV5-1 to TRBJ2-1, with D perhaps assigned TRBD1 or TRBD2 (5 bases each). Germline V CDR1 and CDR2: SGHRS, YFSETQ. V was shortened by 3 bases and J by 4 bases, with 17 bases between the two germline ends. This CDR3 comprises 16 residues. CDR3 in DNA: TGCGCCAGCAGCTCTAACACGGGGACCCTTTACAATGAGCAGTTCTTC. This encodes CASSSNTGTLYNEQFF.

This clonotype was picked up a small number of times. V usage is TRBV7-9 and J usage is TRBJ2-6, with D perhaps matching TRBD1 (6 bases). The CDR3 covers 15 residues. Trimming stripped 5 bases from V and 1 base from J, with 9 bases between. Per germline, CDR1 SEHNR and CDR2 FQNEAQ (reference sequence). The CDR3 region is CASSVGGSGANVLTF. Written as DNA, the CDR3 is TGTGCCAGCAGCGTAGGGGGTTCTGGGGCCAACGTCCTGACTTTC.

As for this clonotype: A read error is possible here, since a much larger clone lies one base away. This chain links TRBV20-1 with TRBJ2-3, with D perhaps assigned TRBD1 or TRBD2 (5 bases each). The CDR3 has 15 residues. Germline assignment: CDR1 DFQATT and CDR2 SNEGSKA (reference sequence). V was trimmed by 6 bases and J by 4 bases, leaving 20 bases between them. The chain's CDR3 is CSATSGTETSDTQYF. DNA of the CDR3: TGCAGTGCAACCAGTGGGACCGAGACTTCAGATACGCAGTATTTT.

The CDR3 sequence: CSARRAGGSTGELFF. The CDR3 DNA is TGCAGTGCTAGAAGGGCAGGGGGCTCCACCGGGGAGCTGTTTTTT. The chain employs TRBV20-1 and TRBJ2-2; the match to TRBD1 covers 8 bases. V lost 2 bases to trimming and J lost 4 bases; unmatched junction nucleotides: 6. This CDR3 region has 15 residues. CDR1 is DFQATT, CDR2 SNEGSKA, per germline (reference sequence).

The rearrangement links TRBV28 to TRBJ1-3; D remains ambiguous. Deletions cut 4 bases from V and 4 bases from J, with 8 bases between. In germline, CDR1 is MDHEN, CDR2 SYDVKM. The CDR3 extends over 13 amino acids. CDR3 coding DNA: TGTGCCAGCAGTTACGGACCAGGAAACACCATATATTTT. Its protein product is CASSYGPGNTIYF.

At least ten counts were recorded for this clonotype. The rearrangement joins TRBV6-4 to TRBJ2-3, with TRBD2 matching over 9 bases. Trimming at V came to 2 bases and at J to 4 bases, leaving 1 base not matched to a gene. CDR1 is MRHNA, CDR2 SNTAGT, per germline. The CDR3 runs to 14 residues. The CDR3 loop is CASSDGGGADTQYF. Written as DNA, the CDR3 is TGTGCCAGCAGTGACGGCGGGGGGGCAGATACGCAGTATTTT.

Turning to this clonotype: This may stem from a read error, because a much larger clone lies one nucleotide away. This rearrangement joins TRBV20-1 to TRBJ2-7, with 7 bases matching TRBD1. The germline gives CDR1 DFQATT, CDR2 SNEGSKA (reference sequence). The length of the CDR3 is 13 residues. CDR3 amino acids: CRAGDRDGYEQYF. CDR3 in DNA: TGCAGGGCTGGAGACAGGGATGGCTACGAGCAGTACTTC.